This T cell receptor beta chain derives from a study of shared clonotypes between healthy human individuals. Study findings and constraints: Shared clonotypes: 4.5% to 6% naive CD4, about 4% naive CD8, 2.3% memory CD4, roughly 0.4% memory CD8.

CDR3 length equals 13 residues. With 2 bases removed from V and 6 bases from J, the gap between germline ends came to 10 bases. From germline, CDR1 is SEHNR and CDR2 FQNEAQ (reference sequence). Profiling relied on immunoSEQ multiplex PCR, and the TCRdb table lists in-frame clones only, not all of them. The sample has about 2,200,000 clones; about 92% are singletons. Terminally differentiated effector memory CD45RA+ cells were left out of the naive CD8 fraction, which was CD45RO-negative and positively selected for CCR7. This clone was detected only a few times. Its antigen is unidentified. The genes are TRBV7-9 and TRBJ1-1; D unresolved. The clonotype comes from a young man in good health. Some clones in this sample may be carry-over from other donors' samples. Sequencing was done on a sample of naive CD8+ T cells from PBMCs. The DNA of the CDR3 is TGTGCCAGCAGCTTATTAACTGACCCTGAAGCTTTCTTT. Its translation is CASSLLTDPEAFF.